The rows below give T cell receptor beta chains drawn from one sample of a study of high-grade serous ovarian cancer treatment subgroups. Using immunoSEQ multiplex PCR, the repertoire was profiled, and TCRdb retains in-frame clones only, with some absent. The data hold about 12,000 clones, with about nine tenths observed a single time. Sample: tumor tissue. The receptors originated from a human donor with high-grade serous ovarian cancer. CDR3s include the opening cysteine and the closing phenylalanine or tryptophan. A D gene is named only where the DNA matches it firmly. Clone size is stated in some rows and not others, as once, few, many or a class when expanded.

DNA: TGTGCCAGCAGCTTATTGGGGCAGGGAGTAGAAGGCTACACCTTC; CDR3: CASSLLGQGVEGYTF; size: .; V: TRBV7-8; J: TRBJ1-2; D: .
DNA: TGTGCCAGCAGCCTTAGGACAGTTGGTAGCAATCAGCCCCAGCATTTT; CDR3: CASSLRTVGSNQPQHF; size: .; V: TRBV14; J: TRBJ1-5; D: .
DNA: TGTGCCAGCAGCCCCCGGGGGGGCTCCCCTGTCTTCTTT; CDR3: CASSPRGGSPVFF; size: .; V: TRBV28; J: TRBJ1-1; D: .
DNA: TGTGCCAGCAGGTGGAACGGCAGGACCACCGAAGCTTTCTTT; CDR3: CASRWNGRTTEAFF; size: .; V: TRBV6-5; J: TRBJ1-1; D: .
DNA: TGTGCCAGCCGTCAATCGGGCAGGGTAAACTATGGCTACACCTTC; CDR3: CASRQSGRVNYGYTF; size: .; V: TRBV28; J: TRBJ1-2; D: .
DNA: TGTGCCAGTCAAGCGACAGGGGCTGGAAACACCATATATTTT; CDR3: CASQATGAGNTIYF; size: .; V: TRBV6-5; J: TRBJ1-3; D: TRBD1
DNA: TGTGCCAGCAGCTTAGAAGCATGGGGGCAAGAGACCCAGTACTTC; CDR3: CASSLEAWGQETQYF; size: .; V: TRBV7-2; J: TRBJ2-5; D: .
DNA: TGTGCCAGCAGTTGGGCGACAGGGACCTATGGCTACACCTTC; CDR3: CASSWATGTYGYTF; size: once; V: TRBV28; J: TRBJ1-2; D: TRBD1
DNA: TGTGCCTCCAGTTGGGGGCGGTCAAATGAAAAACTGTTTTTT; CDR3: CASSWGRSNEKLFF; size: .; V: TRBV2; J: TRBJ1-4; D: .
DNA: TGTGCCAGCAGCCTACAGCGGGGGGGCCCCCCAGATACGCAGTATTTT; CDR3: CASSLQRGGPPDTQYF; size: .; V: TRBV5-4; J: TRBJ2-3; D: TRBD2
DNA: TGCGCCAGCAGCTTCGGGACAGGGGGTGAAAAACTGTTTTTT; CDR3: CASSFGTGGEKLFF; size: .; V: TRBV5-1; J: TRBJ1-4; D: TRBD1
DNA: TGTGCCAGCAGTTTAGACACTGAAGCTTTCTTT; CDR3: CASSLDTEAFF; size: .; V: TRBV28; J: TRBJ1-1; D: .
DNA: TGTGCCAGCAGTTTAGGACAGGCTGGTGGGGCCAACGTCCTGACTTTC; CDR3: CASSLGQAGGANVLTF; size: .; V: TRBV6-5; J: TRBJ2-6; D: TRBD1
DNA: TGTGCCAGCAGCTATACCGGGACAGGTAAAGAGACCCAGTACTTC; CDR3: CASSYTGTGKETQYF; size: .; V: TRBV9; J: TRBJ2-5; D: TRBD1
DNA: TGTGCCAGCAGTTACCGGACAGGGGGTTTTTCTGGAAACACCATATATTTT; CDR3: CASSYRTGGFSGNTIYF; size: .; V: TRBV2; J: TRBJ1-3; D: TRBD1
DNA: TGTGCCAGCAGTTACCAGGGTGCGGTGAACACTGAAGCTTTCTTT; CDR3: CASSYQGAVNTEAFF; size: .; V: TRBV6-5; J: TRBJ1-1; D: .
DNA: TGCGCCAGCAGCCCCCGTAGAGAGCCCCGGGGGGAGACCCAGTACTTC; CDR3: CASSPRREPRGETQYF; size: .; V: TRBV4-1; J: TRBJ2-5; D: .
DNA: TGCGCCAGCAGCTTGGGGCTAGCGGGGGTACAAGAGACCCAGTACTTC; CDR3: CASSLGLAGVQETQYF; size: .; V: TRBV5-1; J: TRBJ2-5; D: TRBD2
DNA: TGTGCCAGTAGAAATAGACAGGGGGTCAGTGAAAAACTGTTTTTT; CDR3: CASRNRQGVSEKLFF; size: .; V: TRBV19; J: TRBJ1-4; D: TRBD1
DNA: TGTGCCAGCAGCTTAGGGATACTGCCCCATTCGAACACTGAAGCTTTCTTT; CDR3: CASSLGILPHSNTEAFF; size: .; V: TRBV11-3; J: TRBJ1-1; D: .
DNA: TGTGCCAGCAGCAAAGTGGGCAGGCGAGGTGGCTACACCTTC; CDR3: CASSKVGRRGGYTF; size: .; V: TRBV21-1; J: TRBJ1-2; D: .